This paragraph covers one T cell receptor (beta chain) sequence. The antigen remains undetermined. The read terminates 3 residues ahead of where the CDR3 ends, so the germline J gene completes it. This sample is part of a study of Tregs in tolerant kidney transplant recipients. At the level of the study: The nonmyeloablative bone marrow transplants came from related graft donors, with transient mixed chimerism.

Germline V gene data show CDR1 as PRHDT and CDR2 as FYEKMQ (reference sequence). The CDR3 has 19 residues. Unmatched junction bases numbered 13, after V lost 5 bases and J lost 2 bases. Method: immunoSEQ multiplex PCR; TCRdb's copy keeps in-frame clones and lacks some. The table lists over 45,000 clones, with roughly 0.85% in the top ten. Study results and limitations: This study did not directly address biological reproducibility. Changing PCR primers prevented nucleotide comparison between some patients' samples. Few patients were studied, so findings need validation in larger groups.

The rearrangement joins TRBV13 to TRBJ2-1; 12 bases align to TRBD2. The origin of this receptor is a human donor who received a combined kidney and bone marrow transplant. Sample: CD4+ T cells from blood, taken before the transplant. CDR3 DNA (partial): TGTGCCAGCAGCCTCTCTCTAGCGGGAGGGTTTCCTACCTACAATGAG. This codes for CASSLSLAGGFPTYNE. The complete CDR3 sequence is CASSLSLAGGFPTYNEQFF.